The clone carrying this T cell receptor beta chain was seen just once. This sample stems from a study of blood T cell repertoires in COVID-19. Across the study: COVID-19 samples collected from the United States, Italy and Spain covered acute and convalescent phases.

The CDR3 runs 15 residues. Germline loops: CDR1 LNHDA, CDR2 SQIVND (reference sequence). Trimming at V came to 1 base and at J to 2 bases, leaving 3 bases not matched to a gene. Within 2 weeks of study entry, exposed participants had contacted a PCR-confirmed or clinician-diagnosed COVID-19 case. Per the original data handling: Estimated nucleated cell counts came from reference gene primer amplification. TCRdb keeps only in-frame clones here, not all; method: immunoSEQ multiplex PCR. For V, J and clone size, that table is used; D and trimming come from the DNA. The repertoire holds more than 300,000 clones, with more than 85% as singletons.

Input material: PBMCs or T cells enriched from blood (not recorded which). This sequence was found in a woman in her thirties or forties who had been exposed to COVID-19. The V call is TRBV19, the J call TRBJ1-1, with 8 bases that match TRBD1. CDR3 coding DNA: TGTGCCAGTAGTATAGTTGCAGGGGGCAACACTGAAGCTTTCTTT. Amino acids: CASSIVAGGNTEAFF.